This T cell receptor beta chain derives from a study of cytomegalovirus exposure and HLA in healthy donors. This CDR3 contains 11 residues. From germline, CDR1 is MNHNY and CDR2 SVGAGI (reference sequence). Trimming pared 8 bases from V and 3 bases from J, leaving 4 bases between. PCR was performed using 60 Vbeta and 13 Jbeta primers. Clones were read by immunoSEQ multiplex PCR, and TCRdb kept only the in-frame ones, dropping some. The data show under 200,000 clones, about 76% seen once. The chain has TRBV6-6 and TRBJ2-2; no firm D call. Specimen: PBMCs. This clonotype was obtained from a male donor in good health and CMV-seropositive. The CDR3 protein is CASGDTGELFF. CDR3 nucleotide sequence: TGTGCCAGCGGAGACACCGGGGAGCTGTTTTTT.